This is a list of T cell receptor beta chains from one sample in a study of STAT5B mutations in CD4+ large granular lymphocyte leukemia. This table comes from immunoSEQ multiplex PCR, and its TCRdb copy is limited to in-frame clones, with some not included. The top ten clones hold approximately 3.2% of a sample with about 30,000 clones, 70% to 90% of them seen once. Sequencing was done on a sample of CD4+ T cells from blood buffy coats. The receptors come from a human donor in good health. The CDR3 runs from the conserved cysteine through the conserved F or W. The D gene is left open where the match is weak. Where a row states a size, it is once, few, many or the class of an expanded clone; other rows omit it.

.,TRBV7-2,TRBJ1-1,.,CASSFAGQAEAFF,TGTGCCAGCAGCTTTGCCGGGCAGGCTGAAGCTTTCTTT
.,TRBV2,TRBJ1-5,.,CASSWLNQPQHF,TGTGCCAGCAGTTGGCTCAATCAGCCCCAGCATTTT
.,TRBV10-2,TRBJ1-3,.,CASSESGSLGSGNTIYF,TGCGCCAGCAGTGAGTCGGGTAGCCTGGGCTCTGGAAACACCATATATTTT
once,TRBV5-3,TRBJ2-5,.,CARSFYNRAQETQYF,TGTGCCAGAAGCTTTTATAACAGGGCACAAGAGACCCAGTACTTC
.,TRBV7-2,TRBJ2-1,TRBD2,CASSFSGRGYEQFF,TGTGCCAGCAGCTTTAGCGGGAGGGGATATGAGCAGTTCTTC
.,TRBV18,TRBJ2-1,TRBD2,CASSPEGTSSILQFF,TGTGCCAGCTCGCCGGAGGGGACTAGTAGTATTTTGCAGTTCTTC
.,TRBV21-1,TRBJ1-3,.,CASSHRDGCSGNTIYF,TGTGCCAGCAGCCACCGGGACGGATGCTCTGGAAACACCATATATTTT
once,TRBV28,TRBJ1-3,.,CASSSNGQKTGNTIYF,TGTGCCAGCAGTTCCAACGGACAGAAAACTGGAAACACCATATATTTT
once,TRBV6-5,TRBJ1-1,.,CASKRNAGNTEAFF,TGTGCCAGCAAGAGGAACGCGGGGAACACTGAAGCTTTCTTT
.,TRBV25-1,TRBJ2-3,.,CASSSLTAPGTDTQYF,TGTGCCAGCAGTTCCCTGACAGCGCCTGGGACAGATACGCAGTATTTT
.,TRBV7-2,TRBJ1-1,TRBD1,CASSWTGSLANTEAFF,TGTGCCAGCAGCTGGACAGGGTCTTTGGCGAACACTGAAGCTTTCTTT
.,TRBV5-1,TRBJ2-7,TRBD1,CASSPAPTGTGASGQYF,TGCGCCAGCAGCCCGGCCCCTACCGGGACAGGGGCTTCCGGGCAGTACTTC
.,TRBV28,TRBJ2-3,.,CASSPLDDNTDTQYF,TGTGCCAGCAGTCCCCTCGACGACAACACAGATACGCAGTATTTT
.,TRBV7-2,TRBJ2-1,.,CASSKTRNEQFF,TGTGCCAGCAGCAAAACTAGGAATGAGCAGTTCTTC
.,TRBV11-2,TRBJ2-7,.,CASSRNPIRGEQYF,TGTGCCAGCAGCCGGAACCCGATCCGGGGGGAGCAGTACTTC
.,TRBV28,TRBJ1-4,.,CASSLVGRNEKLFF,TGTGCCAGCAGTTTAGTGGGGCGTAATGAAAAACTGTTTTTT
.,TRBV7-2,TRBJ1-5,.,CASSPGSNQPQHF,TGTGCCAGCAGCCCAGGTAGCAATCAGCCCCAGCATTTT
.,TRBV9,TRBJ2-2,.,CASSLDGGELFF,TGTGCCAGCAGCTTAGACGGCGGGGAGCTGTTTTTT
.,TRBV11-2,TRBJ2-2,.,CASSPRPQFANTGELFF,TGTGCCAGCAGCCCAAGACCCCAATTCGCGAACACCGGGGAGCTGTTTTTT
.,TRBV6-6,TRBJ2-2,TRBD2,CASSYRREGRTGELFF,TGTGCCAGCAGTTACCGGCGGGAGGGCCGGACCGGGGAGCTGTTTTTT